Following are 29 T cell receptor beta chains from one sample sequenced in a study of beta chain features in type 1 diabetes. As every portion of the isolated RNA was reverse transcribed, the sequencing read expressed TCRB transcripts. Libraries were prepared by immunoSEQ multiplex PCR; TCRdb keeps only in-frame clonotypes and omits some of them. Of around 330,000 clones listed, 11% were seen once; the top ten hold roughly 0.014%. What was sequenced was naive CD4+ T cells from blood. The source is a woman between 25 and 40 years old in good health.

The CDR3: CASSLANEQYF. CDR3 nucleotides: TGTGCCAGCAGCTTAGCCAACGAGCAGTACTTC. The gene calls are TRBV7-2 and TRBJ2-7; D gene ambiguous. This CDR3 comprises 11 residues. V lost 0 bases to trimming and J lost 5 bases, with 2 bases between them. Germline CDR1 reads SGHTA; CDR2 reads FQGNSA.

The chain combines TRBV9 with TRBJ2-3, with D maybe TRBD2 (7 bases). CDR3 length: 15 residues. The germline gives CDR1 SGDLS, CDR2 YYNGEE. V was shortened by 0 bases and J by 6 bases, with 14 bases between the two germline ends. This CDR3 is CASSVGGGHGDTQYF. The CDR3 DNA sequence: TGTGCCAGCAGCGTAGGGGGGGGGCACGGGGATACGCAGTATTTT.

This clone was observed a few times. The chain carries TRBV28 and TRBJ2-7, with D maybe TRBD2 (7 bases). Trimming removed 5 bases at V and 2 bases at J, with 22 bases between. The CDR3 is 17 residues long. Germline V gives CDR1 MDHEN, CDR2 SYDVKM. Here the CDR3 reads CASSPLGKRGGTYEQYF. DNA of the CDR3: TGTGCCAGCAGTCCCCTGGGAAAGAGGGGGGGAACCTACGAGCAGTACTTC.

This clone has only a few counts. The chain recombines TRBV28 with TRBJ2-7; D ambiguous. V was shortened by 3 bases and J by 2 bases, with 5 bases between the two germline ends. There are 12 residues in the CDR3. The V gene's germline CDR1 is MDHEN and CDR2 SYDVKM. Here the CDR3 reads CASSFVTYEQYF. The CDR3 nucleotides read TGTGCCAGCAGTTTTGTCACCTACGAGCAGTACTTC.

This clone was counted only a few times. The chain combines TRBV7-3 with TRBJ2-2, with TRBD1 identical over 10 bases. The CDR3 covers 15 residues. Germline V CDR1 and CDR2: SGHTA, FQGTGA. Germline trimming cut 6 bases from V and 1 base from J; bases unmatched to any gene: 2. The CDR3 spells CASRGQGGNTGELFF. The CDR3 DNA reads TGTGCCAGCAGAGGACAGGGGGGGAACACCGGGGAGCTGTTTTTT. Variable domain in full (rest from reference TRBV7-3 and TRBJ2-2): GAGVSQTPSNKVTEKGKYVELRCDPISGHTALYWYRQSLGQGPEFLIYFQGTGAADDSGLPNDRFFAVRPEGSVSTLKIQRTERGDSAVYLCASRGQGGNTGELFFGEGSRLTVL.

The genes are TRBV4-2 and TRBJ1-2; 10 nucleotides agree with TRBD1. The CDR3 has 15 amino acids. The germline gives CDR1 LGHNA, CDR2 YNFKEQ. V was clipped by 4 bases and J by 5 bases; unmatched bases: 7. Written as DNA, the CDR3 is TGTGCCAGCAGCCCACCGGGACAGGGGTCTTATGGCTACACCTTC. Amino acids: CASSPPGQGSYGYTF.

This clone was found a few times. V and J are TRBV11-1 and TRBJ2-7; 10 nucleotides agree with TRBD1. Per the germline V gene, CDR1 is SGHAT and CDR2 is FQDESV (reference sequence). The CDR3 length is 14 residues. J was trimmed by 3 bases and V by 7 bases; bases with no gene match: 6. CDR3 in DNA: TGTGCCAGCATCGGACAGGGGGATGGCTACGAGCAGTACTTC. It translates to CASIGQGDGYEQYF.

The rearrangement joins TRBV27 to TRBJ2-3; possible D gene TRBD2, 5 bases. Trimming cost V 3 bases and J 0 bases, with 13 bases left between them. This CDR3 has 16 residues. CDR1 and CDR2 (germline): MNHEY, SMNVEV (reference sequence). CDR3 DNA sequence: TGTGCCAGCAGTTTTCTCGCGGGTGCTAGCACAGATACGCAGTATTTT. This codes for CASSFLAGASTDTQYF.

This clone was detected only a few times. The chain recombines TRBV19 with TRBJ2-1, with 7 bases that match TRBD2. The CDR3 is made up of 16 amino acids. The germline CDR1 and CDR2 sequences are LNHDA and SQIVND (reference sequence). V lost 4 bases and J lost 7; bases outside the gene matches: 13. The CDR3 here is CASSTEIGRAGNEQFF. The CDR3 nucleotides are TGTGCCAGTAGTACCGAGATAGGGAGGGCGGGTAATGAGCAGTTCTTC.

There are a few counts of this clone. The sample contains more than one DNA sequence encoding this CDR3. The chain joins TRBV28 to TRBJ2-7; 11 bases match TRBD1. J gave up 3 bases and V 4 bases, and 5 bases lay outside the gene matches. There are 15 residues in the CDR3. CDR1 MDHEN and CDR2 SYDVKM come from the germline V gene. CDR3 protein: CASSSSGTGGYEQYF. The DNA for the CDR3 is TGTGCCAGCAGTTCCTCCGGGACAGGGGGCTACGAGCAGTACTTC.

V usage is TRBV5-1 and J usage is TRBJ2-7, with D possibly matching TRBD1 (6 bases). V lost 3 bases, J lost 6 bases, and 16 bases lay in between. The CDR3 runs 14 residues. Per the germline V gene, CDR1 is SGHRS and CDR2 is YFSETQ. CDR3 residues: CASSYTGQLSEQYF. DNA of the CDR3: TGCGCCAGCAGCTACACAGGGCAGCTGTCCGAGCAGTACTTC.

Only a few counts were recorded for this clone. The rearrangement links TRBV9 to TRBJ2-3; 11 positions match TRBD2. With V trimmed by 4 bases and J by 3 bases, 7 bases remained unmatched. Per the germline V gene, CDR1 is SGDLS and CDR2 is YYNGEE. The CDR3 is made up of 16 amino acids. The CDR3 is CASSQRLAGWTDTQYF. In DNA form, the CDR3 reads TGTGCCAGCAGCCAAAGACTAGCGGGATGGACAGATACGCAGTATTTT.

A few counts support this clone. The chain's CDR3 is CASSPPGQGQETQYF. CDR3 nucleotide sequence: TGTGCCAGCAGCCCCCCGGGACAGGGGCAAGAGACCCAGTACTTC. J is TRBJ2-5 and V is TRBV7-9; 10 nucleotides match TRBD1. V trimming: 5 bases; J trimming: 2 bases; junction bases outside the gene matches: 5. CDR1 and CDR2 (germline): SEHNR, FQNEAQ (reference sequence). This CDR3 comprises 15 residues.

This clone turned up a few times. This rearrangement joins TRBV29-1 to TRBJ2-2; TRBD2 is a possible D gene (6 bases). The CDR3 is made up of 16 amino acids. V was pared by 1 base and J by 5 bases, with 17 bases between. CDR1 and CDR2 (germline): SQVTM, ANQGSEA. In DNA, the CDR3 is TGCAGCGTTGAAGGTGCCGGGGGTCGGTTAACCGGGGAGCTGTTTTTT. Encoded protein: CSVEGAGGRLTGELFF.

This clone came up a few times. CDR3 bases: TGCGCCAGCAGCCAAGAGCTGGTGCTAAACACTGAAGCTTTCTTT. Amino acids: CASSQELVLNTEAFF. This sequence joins TRBV4-3 and TRBJ1-1; no firm D call. V was pared by 0 bases and J by 2 bases, with 10 bases between. Germline CDR1 is LGHNA and CDR2 is YSLEER. This CDR3 comprises 15 residues.

This clone appeared a few times. This specimen includes other DNA sequences encoding the same CDR3. This chain uses TRBV18 with TRBJ1-2, with D tentatively TRBD1 (5 bases). The CDR3 length is 13 residues. Germline V gene data show CDR1 as KGHSH and CDR2 as LQKENI. The V end lost 3 bases, the J end lost 3 bases, and 8 bases lay between the germline ends. CDR3 DNA: TGTGCCAGCTCACCCAGGGAGGACTATGGCTACACCTTC. This translates into CASSPREDYGYTF.

The chain has TRBV6-6 and TRBJ2-1; 10 bases agree with TRBD2. CDR1 and CDR2 from the germline V gene are MNHNY and SVGAGI (reference sequence). Trimming removed 6 bases from V and 9 bases from J; junction bases left unmatched: 11. The CDR3 is made up of 15 amino acids. The CDR3 is CASSSSLAGEGEQFF. In DNA form, the CDR3 reads TGTGCCAGCAGCTCCTCTCTAGCGGGAGAAGGTGAGCAGTTCTTC.

CDR3 nucleotides: TGTGCCAGCAGTAAACTAGCGGGAGGAGGGGATACGCAGTATTTT. This codes for CASSKLAGGGDTQYF. This rearrangement joins TRBV6-5 to TRBJ2-3, with 12 positions matching TRBD2. The CDR3 totals 15 residues. The V gene end was trimmed by 5 bases and the J gene end by 6 bases; junction bases not matched to a gene: 6. In germline, CDR1 is MNHEY, CDR2 SVGAGI.

This chain connects TRBV5-6 to TRBJ2-5; tentative D call: TRBD2 (6 bases). Germline values: CDR1 SGHDT, CDR2 YYEEEE. V lost 2 bases and J 2 bases, leaving 10 bases between the germline ends. The CDR3 spans 14 residues. The DNA of the CDR3 is TGTGCCAGCAGCTTAGGGACTGAACAAGAGACCCAGTACTTC. Its translation: CASSLGTEQETQYF.

This clone was picked up a small number of times. The chain employs TRBV29-1 and TRBJ1-3; 8 bases line up with TRBD1. Germline V gives CDR1 SQVTM, CDR2 ANQGSEA. The CDR3 has 14 residues. After removal of 5 bases from V and 2 bases from J, the junction contained 5 bases not matched to a gene. In DNA form, the CDR3 reads TGCAGCGTTCAACCGGACAGGGCTGGAAACACCATATATTTT. Its translation is CSVQPDRAGNTIYF.

J is TRBJ2-3 and V is TRBV30; D is unresolved. V was pared by 4 bases and J by 0 bases, with 11 bases between. CDR1 and CDR2 from the germline V gene are GTSNPN and SVGIG (reference sequence). CDR3 size: 14 residues. Here the CDR3 DNA reads TGTGCCTGGACCTCGGGTACTAGCACAGATACGCAGTATTTT. Translated: CAWTSGTSTDTQYF.

This clone has just a few counts. The chain couples TRBV5-6 to TRBJ2-3, with D hard to call. V was cut by 0 bases and J by 3 bases, with 8 bases left in between. The CDR3 has 14 amino acids. CDR1 and CDR2 (germline): SGHDT, YYEEEE. CDR3 sequence (DNA): TGTGCCAGCAGCTTGGGACTCCGTACAGATACGCAGTATTTT. It encodes CASSLGLRTDTQYF.

The chain employs TRBV28 and TRBJ2-7, with D possibly matching TRBD1 (6 bases). Trimming left V 4 bases short and J 5 bases short, with 9 bases between. The germline gives CDR1 MDHEN, CDR2 SYDVKM. The CDR3 runs 12 residues. CDR3 DNA: TGTGCCAGCAGTTCAGGGGTTCACGAGCAGTACTTC. Protein: CASSSGVHEQYF.

This clone appeared a few times. The J gene is TRBJ2-2, the V gene TRBV18, with TRBD2 matching over 12 bases. V lost 3 bases to trimming and J lost 4 bases; unmatched junction nucleotides: 6. The CDR3 contains 17 residues. Germline-derived CDR1 and CDR2 are KGHSH and LQKENI. In DNA, the CDR3 is TGTGCCAGCTCACCGTCGACTAGCGGGAGCGGCACCGGGGAGCTGTTTTTT. Amino acids: CASSPSTSGSGTGELFF.

This clone was counted only a few times. The chain links TRBV6-5 to TRBJ2-7; 13 nucleotides agree with TRBD2. Germline assignment: CDR1 MNHEY and CDR2 SVGAGI. The CDR3 loop spans 15 amino acids. The ends lost 5 bases at V and 5 bases at J; junction bases unmatched: 6. CDR3 amino acids: CASSPWTSGRNEQYF. CDR3 bases: TGTGCCAGCAGTCCGTGGACTAGCGGGAGAAACGAGCAGTACTTC.

This clone has a handful of counts. The chain carries TRBV21-1 and TRBJ2-1; the table's D call of TRBD2 was not tested on the DNA. TRBV21-1 counts as a pseudogene. The CDR3 contains 15 residues. CDR3 DNA sequence: TGTGCCAGCAGCGAAGGACTCCCAAAGCCCCCTGAGCAGTTCTTC. It is translated as CASSEGLPKPPEQFF.

The chain combines TRBV30 with TRBJ1-3; D is unresolved. Looked up from germline, CDR1 is GTSNPN and CDR2 is SVGIG (reference sequence). Trimming shortened V by 1 base and J by 3 bases, and 4 bases separated the two germline ends. The CDR3 totals 12 residues. The CDR3 region is CAWSGDGNTIYF. The CDR3, as DNA: TGTGCCTGGAGTGGAGATGGAAACACCATATATTTT.

This clone turned up a few times. The J gene is TRBJ2-1, the V gene TRBV5-6; the D gene is possibly TRBD2 (6 bases). This CDR3 spans 16 amino acids. Germline-derived CDR1 and CDR2 are SGHDT and YYEEEE. The V gene lost 7 bases and the J gene lost 4 bases, with 21 bases spanning the gap. The CDR3 coding sequence is TGTGCCAGCGAACCCGGAACGGGAGCTGCATACAATGAGCAGTTCTTC. Amino acids: CASEPGTGAAYNEQFF.

This clone was seen only a few times. J is TRBJ1-1 and V is TRBV9; 9 bases fit TRBD1. V lost 3 bases and J lost 0; bases outside the gene matches: 6. CDR1 and CDR2 from the germline V gene are SGDLS and YYNGEE. CDR3 length equals 16 residues. Here the CDR3 reads CASSGGTGRLNTEAFF. The DNA of the CDR3 is TGTGCCAGCAGCGGAGGGACAGGGAGATTGAACACTGAAGCTTTCTTT.